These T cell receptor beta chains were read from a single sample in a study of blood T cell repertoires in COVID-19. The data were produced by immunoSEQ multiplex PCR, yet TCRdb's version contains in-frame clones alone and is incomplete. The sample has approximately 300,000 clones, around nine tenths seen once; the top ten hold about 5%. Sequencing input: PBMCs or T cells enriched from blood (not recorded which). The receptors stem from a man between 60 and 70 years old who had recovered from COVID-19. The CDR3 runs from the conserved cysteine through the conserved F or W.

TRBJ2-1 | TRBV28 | CASSLGYEQFF
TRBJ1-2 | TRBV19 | CASPGTGRNISWGTNYGYTF
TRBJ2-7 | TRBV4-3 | CASSRLPGQQYEQYF
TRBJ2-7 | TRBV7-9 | CASSLGSDRGQYEQYF
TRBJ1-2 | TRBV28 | CASSLGARGYTF
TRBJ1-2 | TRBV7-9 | CASEVLNYGYTF
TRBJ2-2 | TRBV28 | CASTAPRGGNTGELFF
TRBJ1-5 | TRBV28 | CASSLRLPAQHF
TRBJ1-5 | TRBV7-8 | CASSLVRGGLGQPQHF
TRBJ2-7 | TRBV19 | CASSSLNRDRSGIAQYF
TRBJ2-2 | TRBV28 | CASSLGQNTGELFF
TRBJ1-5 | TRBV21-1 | CASSKGTPRNQPQHF
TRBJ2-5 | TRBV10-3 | CARETQYF
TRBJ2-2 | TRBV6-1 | CASSELRGTKFNTGELFF
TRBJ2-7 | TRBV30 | CAWSFTSGTTTEQYF
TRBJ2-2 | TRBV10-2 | CASNNGMNTGELFF
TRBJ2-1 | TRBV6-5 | CASSYEAGNYNEQFF
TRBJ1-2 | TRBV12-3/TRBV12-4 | CASSFWDRPGYTF
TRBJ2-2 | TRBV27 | CASSSPDRGYTGELFF
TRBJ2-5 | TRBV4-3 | CASSQGGTGTGETQYF
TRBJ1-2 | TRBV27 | CASSSRGGTSYYGYTF
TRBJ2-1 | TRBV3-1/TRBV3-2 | CASSQVREGDEQFF
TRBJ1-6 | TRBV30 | CAWTRLIGQGSPLHF
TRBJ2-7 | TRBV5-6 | CASSLALQGAYEQYF
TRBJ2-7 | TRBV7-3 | CASSLTRGQTHEQYF
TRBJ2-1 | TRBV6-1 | CASSEAGAGPYNEQFF
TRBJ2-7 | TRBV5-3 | CARSGGTPIRTSGRPYEQYF
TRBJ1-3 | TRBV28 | CASSNTGASSGNTIYF
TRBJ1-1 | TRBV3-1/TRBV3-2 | CASSQLWTGARGATEAFF
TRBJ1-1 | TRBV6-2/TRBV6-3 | CASSAPGVGAEAFF
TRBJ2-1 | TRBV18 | CASSPKREGPNEQFF
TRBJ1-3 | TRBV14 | CASSPSSGNTIYF
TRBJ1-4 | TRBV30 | CAWEAGREKLFF
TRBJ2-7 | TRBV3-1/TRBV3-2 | CASSPGLAGGPYEQYF
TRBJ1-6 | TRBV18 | CASSFLQGAGNNSPLHF
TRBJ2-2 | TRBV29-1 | CSALGRGNTGELFF
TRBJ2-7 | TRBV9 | CASSVGQGAYEQYF
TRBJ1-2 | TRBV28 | CASSMGTGIGGYTF
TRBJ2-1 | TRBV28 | CASSLGLAGGPGNEQFF
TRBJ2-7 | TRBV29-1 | CSVIPALRVDEQYF
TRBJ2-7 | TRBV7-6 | CASSLQEGPSYEQYF
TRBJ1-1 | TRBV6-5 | CASSSTPYGGNTEAFF
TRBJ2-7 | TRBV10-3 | CAIRDPGLSTYEQYF